This T cell receptor (beta chain) was sequenced in a study of T cell responses to AZD1222 COVID-19 vaccine. Overall study results and limits: Repertoires were obtained solely post-peak T cell response. In a largely white British group with more females than males, clonal diversity was possibly underestimated. Just a handful of AZD1222 recipients tested seropositive at baseline.

This table comes from immunoSEQ multiplex PCR, and its TCRdb copy is limited to in-frame clones, with some not included. The data contain roughly 150,000 clones, roughly nine tenths of them singletons. Deletions cut 6 bases from V and 6 bases from J, with 12 bases between. Germline CDR1 LGHNT, CDR2 FRNRAP. The CDR3 is 14 amino acids. Second-dose schedules of about 4 or about 12 weeks were combined. In regard to this clone: Antigen specificity is unknown.

The V gene is TRBV12-5, the J gene TRBJ1-6; D not resolved. The receptor was derived from an adult who received the AZD1222 COVID-19 vaccine. Source: peripheral blood, taken 28 days after the second AZD1222 dose. The CDR3 spells CASGKARTNSPLHF. DNA for the CDR3: TGTGCTAGTGGCAAGGCCAGGACTAATTCACCCCTCCACTTT.